Detailed here is one T cell receptor beta chain. The record originates from a study of patients and donors after allogeneic stem cell transplantation. Germline trimming cut 7 bases from V and 5 bases from J; bases unmatched to any gene: 7. The CDR3 length is 14 residues. Germline values: CDR1 SGDLS, CDR2 YYNGEE. TCRdb reprocessed the RT-PCR reads via MiXCR and lists one record per CDR3 protein. The data hold about 90,000 distinct CDR3 sequences, with about 48% observed a single time. The TCR originated in a human donor who was either an allogeneic HSCT recipient or a stem cell or donor lymphocyte infusion donor (not recorded which). It is not recorded whose cells these are; they may come from a transplant donor. This rearrangement joins TRBV9 to TRBJ2-2; the match to TRBD2 covers 8 bases. Sequenced: blood, either unsorted or a sorted T cell fraction (not recorded which). The CDR3 reads CASRAGVRTGELFF. The CDR3 DNA follows: TGTGCCAGCCGAGCGGGAGTAAGAACCGGGGAGCTGTTTTTT.